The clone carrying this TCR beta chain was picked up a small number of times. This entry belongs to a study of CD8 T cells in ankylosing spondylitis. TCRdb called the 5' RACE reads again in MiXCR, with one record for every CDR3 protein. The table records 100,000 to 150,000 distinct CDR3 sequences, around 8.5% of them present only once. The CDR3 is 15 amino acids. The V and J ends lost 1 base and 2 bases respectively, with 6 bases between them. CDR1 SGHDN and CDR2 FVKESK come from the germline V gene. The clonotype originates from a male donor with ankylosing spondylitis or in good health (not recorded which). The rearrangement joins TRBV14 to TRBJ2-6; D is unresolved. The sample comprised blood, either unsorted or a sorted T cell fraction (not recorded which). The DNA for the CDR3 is TGTGCCAGCAGCCAAGCTGTGGCTGGGGCCAACGTCCTGACTTTC. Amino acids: CASSQAVAGANVLTF.